The rows below give T cell receptor beta chains drawn from one sample of a study of T-cell reconstitution after alpha-beta-depleted transplantation in children. TCRdb re-derived calls from the PCR reads in MiXCR, one entry per CDR3 protein. The profile shows approximately 270,000 distinct CDR3 sequences, 9.5% to 10% of them singletons. Sequencing used PBMCs from the stem cell graft donor, obtained from the stem cell graft. The receptors come from a human donor who donated a stem cell graft to a child with SCID. CDR3s include the opening cysteine and the closing phenylalanine or tryptophan. A D gene is named only where the DNA matches it firmly. Rows give clone size only sometimes, using once, few, many, or a class for an expanded clone.

j_call | clone_size | d_call | v_call | cdr3_nt | cdr3_aa
TRBJ1-4 | - | - | TRBV28 | TGTGCCAGCAGCAGCGACATCTTAGGTGAAAAACTGTTTTTT | CASSSDILGEKLFF
TRBJ1-1 | few | - | TRBV5-1 | TGCGCCAGCAGCTTGGCGCAGGGGAGGGTGAACACTGAAGCTTTCTTT | CASSLAQGRVNTEAFF
TRBJ2-3 | many | - | TRBV12-3/TRBV12-4 | TGTGCCAGCAGTTTTGGGGCTAGCACAGATACGCAGTATTTT | CASSFGASTDTQYF
TRBJ1-2 | few | TRBD1 | TRBV12-3/TRBV12-4 | TGTGCCAGCAGTTTACGACAGGGGGCTAACTATGGCTACACCTTC | CASSLRQGANYGYTF
TRBJ2-1 | few | - | TRBV4-2 | TGTGCCAGCAGCCCCGGGCGTACTTCCTACAATGAGCAGTTCTTC | CASSPGRTSYNEQFF
TRBJ2-7 | - | - | TRBV24-1 | TGTGCCACCAGACAAGAGCAGTCCTTC | CATRQEQSF
TRBJ1-1 | - | - | TRBV12-3/TRBV12-4 | TGTGCCAGCAGTTTAAGTCCCGCAAGACGAACTGAAGCTTTCTTT | CASSLSPARRTEAFF
TRBJ1-4 | many | - | TRBV20-1 | TGCAGTGCTAGGGGGCCGGGTGAAAAACTGTTTTTT | CSARGPGEKLFF
TRBJ2-1 | many | - | TRBV29-1 | TGCAGCGTTGAGGTGGGGTACAATGAGCAGTTCTTC | CSVEVGYNEQFF
TRBJ2-1 | many | TRBD2 | TRBV24-1 | TGTGCCACCAGTGGAGCGGGACCTAAAGGCAATGAGCAGTTCTTC | CATSGAGPKGNEQFF
TRBJ2-3 | many | - | TRBV7-6 | TGTGCCAGCAGCGGCAAGGTGGGGTTCACAGATACGCAGTATTTT | CASSGKVGFTDTQYF
TRBJ1-6 | many | - | TRBV5-1 | TGCGCCAGCAGCTTGAACGGGGTTGGTTCACCCCTCCACTTT | CASSLNGVGSPLHF
TRBJ2-1 | - | TRBD2 | TRBV6-2/TRBV6-3 | TGTGCCAGCAGCCGAACCTCACATGTAGGAGGCGGGGGGTTCTTC | CASSRTSHVGGGGFF
TRBJ2-1 | few | - | TRBV11-2 | TGTGCCAGCAGCTTAGTTCGCCACAATGAGCAGTTCTTC | CASSLVRHNEQFF
TRBJ1-5 | - | - | TRBV7-8 | TGTGCCAGCAGCTTAGCGAGGTTTGGGAGATATAGCAATCAGCCCCAGCATTTT | CASSLARFGRYSNQPQHF
TRBJ1-2 | - | TRBD1 | TRBV29-1 | TGCAGCGTTGTACCCGGGACAGCGCTTTATGGCTACACCTTC | CSVVPGTALYGYTF
TRBJ2-7 | few | - | TRBV7-3 | TGTGCCAGCAGCTTAGAGTTTGGACAGCCTTACGAGCAGTACTTC | CASSLEFGQPYEQYF
TRBJ2-7 | few | - | TRBV5-6 | TGTGCCAGCAGCTTGGTGGACAGCCTATCCTACGAGCAGTACTTC | CASSLVDSLSYEQYF
TRBJ2-3 | few | TRBD2 | TRBV2 | TGTGCCATTGCGGGACTAGCGGGGGTCACCCGGAGAACAGATACGCAGTATTTT | CAIAGLAGVTRRTDTQYF
TRBJ1-2 | few | - | TRBV7-2 | TGTGCCAGCAGCTCCAACTTGGTGTGGCTCCATGGCTACACCTTC | CASSSNLVWLHGYTF
TRBJ1-1 | few | TRBD1 | TRBV6-4 | TGTGCCAGCAGTGACATCGGGACAGGGTACCCCCGGGACACTGAAGCTTTCTTT | CASSDIGTGYPRDTEAFF
TRBJ2-7 | once | - | TRBV2 | TGTGCCAGCAGTTCCGGGCCCCTGCTTCTGTTTCCTAGGGTGCAGTACTTC | CASSSGPLLLFPRVQYF
TRBJ1-1 | many | TRBD1 | TRBV3-1 | TGTGCCAGCAGCCTCAACAGGGGTAGGAGCACTGAAGCTTTCTTT | CASSLNRGRSTEAFF
TRBJ1-2 | few | - | TRBV12-3/TRBV12-4 | TGTGCCAGCGGTTCAGGGTTGTCCTATGGCTACACCTTC | CASGSGLSYGYTF
TRBJ1-2 | - | - | TRBV20-1 | TGCAGTGCCCCACTCGAAACTGGCTACACCTTC | CSAPLETGYTF
TRBJ2-1 | - | - | TRBV5-1 | TGCGCCAGCAGCCCGATCGGGGTTGAGATCAATGAGCAGTTCTTC | CASSPIGVEINEQFF
TRBJ1-4 | - | - | TRBV6-5 | TGTGCCAGCAGTTACGACAGGGAAAAACTGTTTTTT | CASSYDREKLFF
TRBJ2-7 | - | - | TRBV28 | TGTGCCAGCATGCCCCTACAGGGAACCTCCTACGAGCAGTACTTC | CASMPLQGTSYEQYF
TRBJ2-5 | few | - | TRBV11-1 | TGTGCCAGCAGCTCGGCGGGACTTCACGAGACCCAGTACTTC | CASSSAGLHETQYF
TRBJ2-3 | few | - | TRBV5-1 | TGCGCCAGCAGCTTGGAACTTAGCACAGATACGCAGTATTTT | CASSLELSTDTQYF
TRBJ1-2 | - | - | TRBV5-5 | TGTGCCAGCAGCTTGAAGAGGGATGGCTACACCTTC | CASSLKRDGYTF